This TCR beta chain emerged from a study of T cells in Graves' hyperthyroidism and ophthalmopathy. Study results and limitations: Patients with ophthalmopathy were separated from those with stable hyperthyroidism by a 13 V-J model.

Authors of the study amplified TCR beta CDR3 regions from RNA transcripts. First-round RT-PCR targeting the TCR CDR3 was performed with the HTBI primer set. TCRdb ran MiXCR on the multiplex PCR reads and lists one entry per CDR3 protein. The repertoire holds under 600,000 distinct CDR3 sequences, with more than 15% as singletons. Losses at the gene ends were 1 base for V and 3 bases for J; bases not matched to a gene: 5. Germline CDR1 SGHAT, CDR2 FQNNGV. CDR3 size: 16 residues. Ten or more counts support this clonotype. Antigen: not known. Ophthalmopathy patients had moderate-to-severe active disease, CAS ≥3, NOSPECS ≥4, and disease duration under 3 months. Researchers barred patients who had uncontrolled infection, other autoimmune disease, pregnancy or lactation. Diagnoses were established using clinical symptoms, serum thyroxine and TRAb, thyroid ultrasound and orbital computed tomography.

The sequenced material came from blood. The receptor's source is a woman aged 40 to 50 with Graves' ophthalmopathy. The rearrangement joins TRBV11-2 to TRBJ2-1; 8 bases are a match to TRBD1. The DNA of the CDR3 is TGTGCCAGCAGCTTAGTAGGCGGGACAGGCTACAATGAGCAGTTCTTC. Residues: CASSLVGGTGYNEQFF.